Many counts were recorded for the clone carrying this TCR beta chain. The data are from a study of low-dose radiotherapy and immunotherapy resistance in tumors. Across the whole study: Cohort 1 received 0.5 Gy per fraction every 2 weeks, totaling 6.5 Gy. With 1 Gy per fraction every two weeks, Cohort 2 accumulated 13 Gy across 26 weeks.

Time point noted: before trial treatment. TRAV- and TRBV-specific primers, spanning alpha and beta chains, primed first-strand cDNA. PCR amplification of the TCRs was performed with Phusion for 20 PCR cycles, and it relied on a constant-region primer together with a V-primer adapter. MiXCR was run by TCRdb on the reads, yielding one entry per CDR3 protein. The sample shows approximately 90,000 distinct CDR3 sequences, roughly a sixth of them seen only once. CDR1 is MNHNS, CDR2 SASEGT, per germline. This CDR3 is 14 amino acids long. The V and J ends lost 3 bases and 1 base respectively, with 9 bases between them.

Here the sequenced sample was PBMCs, taken before treatment. The TCR sequence derives from a male donor with prostate cancer. The J gene is TRBJ1-1, the V gene TRBV6-1; D gene ambiguous. The CDR3 DNA sequence: TGTGCCAGCAGTGACCCACTACCGAACACTGAAGCTTTCTTT. Translated, it gives CASSDPLPNTEAFF.